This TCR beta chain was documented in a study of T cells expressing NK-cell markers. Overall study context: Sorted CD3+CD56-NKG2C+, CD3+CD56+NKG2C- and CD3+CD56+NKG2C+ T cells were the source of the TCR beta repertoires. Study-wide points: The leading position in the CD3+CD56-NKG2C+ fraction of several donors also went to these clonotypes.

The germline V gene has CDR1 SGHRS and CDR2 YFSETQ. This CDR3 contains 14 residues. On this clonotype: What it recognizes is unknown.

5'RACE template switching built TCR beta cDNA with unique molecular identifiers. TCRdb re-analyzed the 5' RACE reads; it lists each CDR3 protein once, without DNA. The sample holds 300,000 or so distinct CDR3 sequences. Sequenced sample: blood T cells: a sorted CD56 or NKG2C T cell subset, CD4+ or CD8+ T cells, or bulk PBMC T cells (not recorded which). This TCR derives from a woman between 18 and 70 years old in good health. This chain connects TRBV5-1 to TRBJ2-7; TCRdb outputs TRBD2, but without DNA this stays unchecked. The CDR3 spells CASSNPSFAYEQYF.